Included here is one T cell receptor (beta chain) sequence, with context. What it binds is not known. The data were obtained in a study of cytomegalovirus exposure and HLA in healthy donors. Study-level results: In an earlier analysis, most TCR beta V segments were productive about 87% or about 30% of the time.

Germline V gives CDR1 MDHEN, CDR2 SYDVKM. There are 14 residues in the CDR3. V was clipped by 5 bases and J by 3 bases; unmatched bases: 5. PCR primers comprised 60 Vbeta and 13 Jbeta primers. Only in-frame clones appear in the TCRdb table, and some are missing; sequencing was by immunoSEQ multiplex PCR. Among 110,000 or so clones listed, around 73% were seen once. This receptor was identified in a man aged 25-45 years in good health and CMV-seronegative. The sequenced material came from PBMCs. The J gene is TRBJ2-7, the V gene TRBV28; 9 bases fit TRBD2. The CDR3 loop is CASSVLAGFYEQYF. Here the CDR3 DNA reads TGTGCCAGCAGTGTACTAGCGGGTTTCTACGAGCAGTACTTC.